This T cell receptor beta chain was recovered during a study of T cells after yellow fever vaccination. This clonotype was detected a few times. This CDR3 is 14 amino acids long. With 8 bases clipped from V and 0 bases from J, the junction kept 4 bases outside the gene matches. TCRdb reanalysed the 5' RACE reads using MiXCR and keeps one entry per CDR3 protein. The sample includes under 700,000 distinct CDR3 sequences, about a sixth of them seen just once. Sequencing used PBMCs, obtained 4 to 6 days after the first yellow fever vaccination. The chain is built from TRBV12-3 or TRBV12-4 and TRBJ2-3; 8 bases are a match to TRBD2. This receptor was obtained from a man between 18 and 35 years old who received the YFV17D yellow fever vaccine. This CDR3 reads CASGQRGSTDTQYF. The DNA for the CDR3 is TGTGCCAGCGGGCAGCGGGGGAGCACAGATACGCAGTATTTT.